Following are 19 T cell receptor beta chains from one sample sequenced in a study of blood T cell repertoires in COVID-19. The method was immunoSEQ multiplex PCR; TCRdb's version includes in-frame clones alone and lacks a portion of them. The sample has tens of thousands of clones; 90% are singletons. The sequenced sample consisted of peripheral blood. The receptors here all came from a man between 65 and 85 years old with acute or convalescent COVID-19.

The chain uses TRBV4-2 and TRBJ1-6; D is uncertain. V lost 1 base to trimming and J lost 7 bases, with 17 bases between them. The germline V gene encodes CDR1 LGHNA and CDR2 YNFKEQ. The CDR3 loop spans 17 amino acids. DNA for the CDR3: TGTGCCAGCAGCCAAGCCCTGACGGCAGGCTCGAATTCACCCCTCCACTTT. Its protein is CASSQALTAGSNSPLHF.

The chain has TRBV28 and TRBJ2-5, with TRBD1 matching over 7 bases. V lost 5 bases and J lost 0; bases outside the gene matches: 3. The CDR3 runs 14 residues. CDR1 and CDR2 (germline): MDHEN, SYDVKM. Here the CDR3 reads CASSPGQDQETQYF. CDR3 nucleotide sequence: TGTGCCAGCAGTCCAGGACAGGACCAAGAGACCCAGTACTTC.

CDR3 bases: TGTGCCAGTAGTGCCGGACTGTACGAGCAGTACTTC. Protein product: CASSAGLYEQYF. J is TRBJ2-7 and V is TRBV19; weak D call: TRBD2 (5 bases). Germline CDR1 reads LNHDA; CDR2 reads SQIVND (reference sequence). V was trimmed by 5 bases and J by 4 bases, leaving 9 bases between them. The CDR3 totals 12 residues.

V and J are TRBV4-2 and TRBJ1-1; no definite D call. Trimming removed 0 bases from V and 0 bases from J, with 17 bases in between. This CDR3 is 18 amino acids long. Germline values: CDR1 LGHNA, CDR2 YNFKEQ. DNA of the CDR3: TGTGCCAGCAGCCAAGATGGCTGGGCAGAACCAATGAACACTGAAGCTTTCTTT. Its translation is CASSQDGWAEPMNTEAFF.

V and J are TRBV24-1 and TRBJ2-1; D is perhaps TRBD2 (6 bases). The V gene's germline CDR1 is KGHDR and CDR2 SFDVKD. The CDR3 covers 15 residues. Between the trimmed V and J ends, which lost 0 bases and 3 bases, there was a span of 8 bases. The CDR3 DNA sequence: TGTGCCACCAGTGATTTGGGGGGGAACTACAATGAGCAGTTCTTC. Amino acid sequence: CATSDLGGNYNEQFF.

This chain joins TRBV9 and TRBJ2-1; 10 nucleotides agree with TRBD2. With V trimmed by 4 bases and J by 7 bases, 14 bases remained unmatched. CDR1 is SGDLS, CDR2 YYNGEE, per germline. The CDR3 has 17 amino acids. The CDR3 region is CASSSTSGLVFGNEQFF. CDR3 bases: TGTGCCAGCAGCTCGACTAGCGGGTTGGTATTTGGGAATGAGCAGTTCTTC. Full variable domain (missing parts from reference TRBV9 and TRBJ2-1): DSGVTQTPKHLITATGQRVTLRCSPRSGDLSVYWYQQSLDQGLQFLIQYYNGEERAKGNILERFSAQQFPDLHSELNLSSLELGDSALYFCASSSTSGLVFGNEQFFGPGTRLTVL.

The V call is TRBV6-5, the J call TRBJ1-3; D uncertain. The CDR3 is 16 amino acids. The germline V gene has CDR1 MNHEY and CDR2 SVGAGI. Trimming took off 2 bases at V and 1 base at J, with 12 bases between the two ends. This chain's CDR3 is CASSYTRTWSGNTIYF. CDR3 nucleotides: TGTGCCAGCAGTTACACCCGGACTTGGTCTGGAAACACCATATATTTT.

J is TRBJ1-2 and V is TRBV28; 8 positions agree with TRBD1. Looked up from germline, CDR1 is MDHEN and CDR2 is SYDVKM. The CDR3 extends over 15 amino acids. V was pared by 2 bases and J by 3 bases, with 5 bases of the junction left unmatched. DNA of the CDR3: TGTGCCAGCAGTTTAGGCTCGACAGGGGACTATGGCTACACCTTC. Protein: CASSLGSTGDYGYTF.

CDR3 in amino acids: CASSQGSGTGNGYTF. The CDR3 DNA follows: TGTGCCAGCAGCCAAGGGTCCGGGACAGGGAACGGCTACACCTTC. The V gene is TRBV3-1 (or the pseudogene TRBV3-2), the J gene TRBJ1-2; TRBD1 matches at 9 bases. Unmatched junction bases numbered 8, after V lost 1 base and J lost 8 bases. CDR1 is LGHDT, CDR2 YNNKEL, per germline (reference sequence). The CDR3 spans 15 residues.

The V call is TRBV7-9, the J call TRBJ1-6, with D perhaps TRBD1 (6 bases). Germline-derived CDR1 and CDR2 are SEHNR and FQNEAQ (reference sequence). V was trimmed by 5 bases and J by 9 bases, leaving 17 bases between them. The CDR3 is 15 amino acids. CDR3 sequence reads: CASSPRTVQSSPLHF. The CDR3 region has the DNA TGTGCCAGCAGCCCGCGGACAGTCCAAAGTTCACCCCTCCACTTT.

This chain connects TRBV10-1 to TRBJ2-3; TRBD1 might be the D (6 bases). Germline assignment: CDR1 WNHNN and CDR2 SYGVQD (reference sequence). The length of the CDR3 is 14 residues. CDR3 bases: TGCGTAGGACCTCTAGCAGGGGTCCCAGATACGCAGTATTTT. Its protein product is CVGPLAGVPDTQYF.

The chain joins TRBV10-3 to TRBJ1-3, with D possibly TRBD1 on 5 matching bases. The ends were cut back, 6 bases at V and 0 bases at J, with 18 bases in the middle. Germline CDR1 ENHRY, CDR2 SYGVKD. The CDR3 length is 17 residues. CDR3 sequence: CAISGHSRSTSGNTIYF. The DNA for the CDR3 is TGTGCCATCAGCGGACATTCCCGCTCTACCTCTGGAAACACCATATATTTT.

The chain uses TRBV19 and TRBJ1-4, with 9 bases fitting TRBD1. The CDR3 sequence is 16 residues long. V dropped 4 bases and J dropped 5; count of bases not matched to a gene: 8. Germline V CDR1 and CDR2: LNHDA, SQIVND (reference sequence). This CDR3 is CASSRGDREGNEKLFF. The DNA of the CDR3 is TGTGCCAGTAGTAGGGGGGACAGGGAGGGAAATGAAAAACTGTTTTTT.

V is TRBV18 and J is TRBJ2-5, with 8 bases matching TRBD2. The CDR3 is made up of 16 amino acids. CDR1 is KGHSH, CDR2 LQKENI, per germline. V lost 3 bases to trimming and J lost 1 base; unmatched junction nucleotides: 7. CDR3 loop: CASSPLTLAAQETQYF. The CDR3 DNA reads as TGTGCCAGCTCACCCCTGACACTAGCGGCCCAAGAGACCCAGTACTTC.

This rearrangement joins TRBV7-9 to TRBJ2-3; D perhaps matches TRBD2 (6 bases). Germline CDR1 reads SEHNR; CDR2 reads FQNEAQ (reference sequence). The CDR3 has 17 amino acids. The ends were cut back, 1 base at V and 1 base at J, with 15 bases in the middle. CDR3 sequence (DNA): TGTGCCAGCAGCTTAGTGGGGGAAGGGACTGGCACAGATACGCAGTATTTT. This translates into CASSLVGEGTGTDTQYF.

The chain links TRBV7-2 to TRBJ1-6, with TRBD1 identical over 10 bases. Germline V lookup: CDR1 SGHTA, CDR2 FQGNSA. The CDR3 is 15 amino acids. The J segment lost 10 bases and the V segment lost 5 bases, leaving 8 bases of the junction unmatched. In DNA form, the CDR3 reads TGTGCCAGCAGCGTACCACGGGGACAGGGGTCACCCCTCCACTTT. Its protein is CASSVPRGQGSPLHF.

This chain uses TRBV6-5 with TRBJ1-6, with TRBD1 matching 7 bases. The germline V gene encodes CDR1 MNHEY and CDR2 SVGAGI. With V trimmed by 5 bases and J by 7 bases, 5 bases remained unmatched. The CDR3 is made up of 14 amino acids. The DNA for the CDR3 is TGTGCCAGCAGTCCCCGACAGGGAAATTCACCCCTCCACTTT. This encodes CASSPRQGNSPLHF.

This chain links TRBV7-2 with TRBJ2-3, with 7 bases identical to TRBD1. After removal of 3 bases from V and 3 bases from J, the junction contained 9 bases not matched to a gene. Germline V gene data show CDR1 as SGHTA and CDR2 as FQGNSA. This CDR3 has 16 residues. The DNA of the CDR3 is TGTGCCAGCAGCTTGATAGGGACAGTAGTGACAGATACGCAGTATTTT. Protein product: CASSLIGTVVTDTQYF.

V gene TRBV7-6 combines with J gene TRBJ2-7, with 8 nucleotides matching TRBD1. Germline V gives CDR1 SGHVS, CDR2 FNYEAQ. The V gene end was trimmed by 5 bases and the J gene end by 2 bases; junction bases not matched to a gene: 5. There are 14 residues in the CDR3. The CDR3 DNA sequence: TGTGCCAGCAGCGCGACAGGGGTACCCTACGAGCAGTACTTC. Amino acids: CASSATGVPYEQYF.